The rows below give T cell receptor beta chains drawn from one sample of a study of persistence of HIV-infected CD4 T cells. TCRdb's copy holds only in-frame clones and misses some; the assay was immunoSEQ multiplex PCR. Here the sample spans just under 20,000 clones, 75% to 80% being singletons. Their cognate antigens are unknown. The sample consisted of CD4+ T cells sorted from PBMCs after roughly 18-hour stimulation, taken from a patient who received antiretroviral therapy. The receptor set was obtained from an adult man with HIV who was CMV-seropositive. Each CDR3 is given with its conserved first and last residue. D genes are given only for firm matches. Clone size is given for some rows only: seen once, a few or many times, or a class if the clone is expanded.

cdr3_aa cdr3_nt j_call clone_size d_call v_call
CASSIVQGNYGYTF TGTGCCAGTAGTATAGTACAAGGGAACTATGGCTACACCTTC TRBJ1-2 . . TRBV19
CASSDRDGSEAFF TGTGCCAGCAGTGACCGGGACGGCTCTGAAGCTTTCTTT TRBJ1-1 . . TRBV12-3/TRBV12-4
CASSPLPGREKLFF TGCGCCAGCAGCCCGCTCCCGGGACGTGAAAAACTGTTTTTT TRBJ1-4 few . TRBV4-1
CASKRQGNYGYTF TGTGCCAGCAAACGACAGGGAAACTATGGCTACACCTTC TRBJ1-2 . TRBD1 TRBV27
CATTRGNEQFF TGTGCCACCACAAGAGGTAATGAGCAGTTCTTC TRBJ2-1 . . TRBV24-1
CAISIDRGSPYEQYF TGTGCCATCAGTATCGACAGGGGATCACCTTACGAGCAGTACTTC TRBJ2-7 . TRBD1 TRBV10-3
CSASAGLSGGYTF TGCAGTGCTAGTGCAGGGCTATCAGGAGGCTACACCTTC TRBJ1-2 medium-sized . TRBV20-1
CASSEPPTGKLFF TGTGCCAGCAGTGAACCGCCCACGGGGAAACTGTTTTTT TRBJ1-4 . . TRBV6-1
CSVRTGSFNYGYTF TGCAGCGTTAGGACAGGGTCCTTCAACTATGGCTACACCTTC TRBJ1-2 . TRBD1 TRBV29-1
CASSVGQGVYNEQFF TGTGCCAGCAGTGTCGGACAGGGGGTGTACAATGAGCAGTTCTTC TRBJ2-1 . TRBD1 TRBV25-1
CAWSTPRPNTEAFF TGTGCCTGGTCAACCCCCAGGCCGAACACTGAAGCTTTCTTT TRBJ1-1 . . TRBV30
CASSLAEGRETQYF TGCGCCAGCAGCTTGGCCGAGGGGAGGGAGACCCAGTACTTC TRBJ2-5 few . TRBV5-1
CASSGQGAAGELFF TGTGCCAGTAGCGGACAGGGGGCCGCCGGGGAGCTGTTTTTT TRBJ2-2 . TRBD1 TRBV19
CASSEGFSGANVLTF TGTGCCAGCAGTGAAGGGTTCTCTGGGGCCAACGTCCTGACTTTC TRBJ2-6 . . TRBV2
CASSRVALSEQFF TGTGCCAGTAGTAGGGTAGCGCTGAGTGAGCAGTTCTTC TRBJ2-1 . . TRBV19
CASSWGTRGTGEQYF TGCGCCAGCAGCTGGGGGACAAGGGGAACTGGGGAGCAGTACTTC TRBJ2-7 few . TRBV5-1
CASRFNTGELFF TGCGCCAGCAGGTTTAACACCGGGGAGCTGTTTTTT TRBJ2-2 . . TRBV5-1
CASTGEAKNIQYF TGTGCCAGCACGGGGGAAGCCAAAAACATTCAGTACTTC TRBJ2-4 . . TRBV5-4
CASSEGRKTHSGKQFF TGCGCCAGCAGTGAAGGGAGGAAAACACACTCTGGCAAGCAGTTCTTC TRBJ2-1 few . TRBV10-1
CASSLDTNTEAFF TGTGCCAGCAGCTTAGACACCAACACTGAAGCTTTCTTT TRBJ1-1 . . TRBV2
CASSGRGTGNTIYF TGTGCCTCCTCGGGGAGGGGAACTGGAAACACCATATATTTT TRBJ1-3 . . TRBV2
CSAGQGDNEKLFF TGCAGCGCGGGACAGGGTGATAATGAAAAACTGTTTTTT TRBJ1-4 . TRBD1 TRBV29-1